These T cell receptor beta chains were read from a single sample in a study of beta chain features in type 1 diabetes. Measured with immunoSEQ multiplex PCR; TCRdb has only the in-frame clones, and not every one. The profile shows more than 95,000 clones, 17% of them singletons. Sequencing input: central memory CD4+ T cells from blood. The receptor set was obtained from a man between 18 and 35 years old with type 1 diabetes. CDR3s leave out the opening cysteine and the closing phenylalanine or tryptophan. Fields, in order: CDR3 protein, V gene, J gene.

CDR3 protein: AIMAGGSADTQY; V gene: TRBV10-3; J gene: TRBJ2-3
CDR3 protein: ASRWGNSGANVLT; V gene: TRBV27; J gene: TRBJ2-6
CDR3 protein: ASSVGGSGETQY; V gene: TRBV13; J gene: TRBJ2-5
CDR3 protein: ASSLMHRAAEQY; V gene: TRBV7-2; J gene: TRBJ2-7
CDR3 protein: ASSLLGDGYT; V gene: TRBV28; J gene: TRBJ1-2
CDR3 protein: ASSPSTSMGVTQY; V gene: TRBV6-5; J gene: TRBJ2-5
CDR3 protein: AWSVTSGRYNEQF; V gene: TRBV30; J gene: TRBJ2-1
CDR3 protein: ASGTGLNTEAF; V gene: TRBV6-6; J gene: TRBJ1-1
CDR3 protein: ASSERGYEQY; V gene: TRBV2; J gene: TRBJ2-7
CDR3 protein: AWSPTTAIRH; V gene: TRBV30; J gene: TRBJ2-7
CDR3 protein: AWSVKGTGSYGYT; V gene: TRBV30; J gene: TRBJ1-2
CDR3 protein: SVVTGEGNTEAF; V gene: TRBV29-1; J gene: TRBJ1-1
CDR3 protein: ASSTGQGAYLETQY; V gene: TRBV19; J gene: NA
CDR3 protein: ASMDRANEKLF; V gene: TRBV19; J gene: TRBJ1-4
CDR3 protein: ASSLSPMDRGYNEQF; V gene: TRBV7-2; J gene: TRBJ2-1
CDR3 protein: ASSHPGQETQY; V gene: TRBV4-1; J gene: TRBJ2-5
CDR3 protein: SVTVSYNEQF; V gene: TRBV29-1; J gene: TRBJ2-1
CDR3 protein: ASSPEWDTQY; V gene: TRBV6-5; J gene: TRBJ2-3
CDR3 protein: ASSLDGATNTQY; V gene: TRBV5-4; J gene: TRBJ2-3
CDR3 protein: AWSKGQDEKLF; V gene: TRBV30; J gene: TRBJ1-4
CDR3 protein: ASSLATLATNEKLF; V gene: TRBV7-9; J gene: TRBJ1-4
CDR3 protein: ASTRQGVTDTQY; V gene: TRBV2; J gene: TRBJ2-3
CDR3 protein: ASSQSAGLYEQY; V gene: TRBV6-6; J gene: TRBJ2-7
CDR3 protein: ASSLPRRLAGLFGEQF; V gene: TRBV7-8; J gene: TRBJ2-1
CDR3 protein: ASSQDGALRGQSVNTIY; V gene: TRBV4-2; J gene: TRBJ1-3
CDR3 protein: ASSYQAALYNEQF; V gene: TRBV6-5; J gene: TRBJ2-1
CDR3 protein: AWSVGDRVGYT; V gene: TRBV30; J gene: TRBJ1-2
CDR3 protein: ASSPVQGRTYGYT; V gene: TRBV6-5; J gene: TRBJ1-2
CDR3 protein: ASSESALAGGKETQY; V gene: TRBV10-2; J gene: TRBJ2-5
CDR3 protein: ASSSGRRVGGYEQY; V gene: TRBV5-6; J gene: NA
CDR3 protein: AISDTGNRETQY; V gene: TRBV10-3; J gene: TRBJ2-5
CDR3 protein: ASSSQETQY; V gene: TRBV28; J gene: TRBJ2-5
CDR3 protein: SVGARGDTEAF; V gene: TRBV29-1; J gene: TRBJ1-1
CDR3 protein: ASARGLTDTQY; V gene: TRBV7-9; J gene: TRBJ2-3
CDR3 protein: ASSDIGGRTNEKLF; V gene: TRBV25-1; J gene: TRBJ1-4
CDR3 protein: ASSLQETQY; V gene: TRBV7-9; J gene: TRBJ2-5
CDR3 protein: ASSQQVGDTQY; V gene: TRBV4-3; J gene: TRBJ2-3
CDR3 protein: SADRGWGMGTEAF; V gene: TRBV29-1; J gene: TRBJ1-1
CDR3 protein: AWSVSRLEDGYT; V gene: TRBV30; J gene: TRBJ1-2
CDR3 protein: ASSLAVASRETQY; V gene: TRBV7-2; J gene: TRBJ2-5
CDR3 protein: ASSPWEGLAKNIQY; V gene: TRBV7-2; J gene: TRBJ2-4
CDR3 protein: ASSEDRGPETQY; V gene: TRBV2; J gene: TRBJ2-5
CDR3 protein: ASSLDGPNTEAF; V gene: TRBV11-3; J gene: TRBJ1-1
CDR3 protein: ASSFIRGETQY; V gene: TRBV27; J gene: TRBJ2-5
CDR3 protein: ASSQDHGTGHTGELF; V gene: TRBV4-2; J gene: TRBJ2-2
CDR3 protein: ASTSVQGGVGELF; V gene: TRBV27; J gene: TRBJ2-2
CDR3 protein: SRTVVSEAF; V gene: TRBV20-1; J gene: TRBJ1-1